Included here is one T cell receptor beta chain sequence, with context. Its antigen is currently not known. Base qualities are not at hand, and no much larger clone is one base apart. This sample is part of a study of cytomegalovirus exposure and HLA in healthy donors (dated by TCRdb to the late 2010s). In the study overall: An earlier analysis of approximately 640 of the donors reported more than 250 Gb of sequence data and 117 million unique TCR beta sequences from 150 million to 200 million T cells. An early release that covered roughly 600 HLA-typed donors contained approximately 300 gigabases of sequencing data and tens of millions of unique TCR sequences. Among the roughly 430 genotyped donors, 75% to 90% belonged to the genetic ancestry cluster associated with self-reported Caucasian donors. The study aimed to test whether cataloging public T cell receptors could reveal signatures of past pathogen exposure. Using immunosequencing, the study profiled T cell repertoires from 666 subjects and related those repertoires to cytomegalovirus serostatus. A separate validation cohort of roughly 130 different subjects was used in addition to the roughly 720-subject first cohort. To predict cytomegalovirus infection status, the study brought together high-throughput TCR immunosequencing, statistical association of individual TCRs with disease status, and machine learning. To study patterns of TCR occurrence, a later analysis re-analyzed previously published TCR beta repertoires from 500 to 850 donors and added high-resolution HLA genotyping. In the later analysis, no new phenotypic data were used to find candidate immune exposures; instead, reliance was placed on TCR beta sequences and their occurrence across donors. An earlier analysis of some 500 of the donors used high-throughput TCR beta sequencing to judge whether each TCR beta V gene segment behaved as functional or pseudogenic. Donor age, sex, ethnicity and CMV serostatus were compiled together with the repertoire data. A later genetic analysis took genome-wide SNP genotypes for about 60% of the roughly 670 donors and used that subset as a discovery cohort. Every repertoire in the discovery cohort had been generated on one and the same sequencing platform. Both class I and class II loci were covered by HLA typing, at four-digit resolution. The number of donors typed differed by locus, with about 620-630 for A, B, C, DRB1 and DQB1, over 500 for DQA1, about 610 for DPA1, and some 440 for DPB1. Because of strong linkage in the cohort, five DR-DQ haplotypes were treated as single units for association and clustering. Across some 400 genotyped donors of the cohort, an average of about 240,000 unique TCR beta nucleotide sequences per donor were sequenced, and roughly 20% of those sequences were non-productive. Results the study describes overall, beyond this receptor: When HLA alleles, especially DR and DQ, strongly co-occurred, attributing TCR associations to individual alleles was difficult. This cohort had only TCR beta chains sequenced, and the lack of alpha or paired-chain data limited which features could be detected. It was suggested by the authors that the approach could potentially be generalized to other disease states and immunological phenotypes. A total of 150 or so TCR beta chains were listed by the study as associated with cytomegalovirus. In a later analysis, TCR association rates were found to vary across HLA loci, with the most associated TCRs seen for DRB1 alleles and the fewest for HLA-C alleles. A cluster of highly shared sequence variants was judged likely to represent a technical artifact of the sequencing pipeline. Most CMV-associated TCR beta chains appeared to be HLA-restricted in a later analysis, and the HLA associations seemed to be driven largely by CMV exposure. Cytomegalovirus status was reported to be diagnosed by the classifier with high specificity and sensitivity in both the original and validation cohorts. An association between a missense DCLRE1C variant and V-gene and J-gene trimming of TCR beta chains was found in a later genetic analysis and replicated in an independent cohort. Sequencing depth was assumed to be roughly uniform across donors in the presence/absence analyses, though that assumption may not hold. Because counts were too low, some 17 rarely observed V segments, including chromosome 9 orphons, were left out of the earlier analysis of some 600 of the donors. In vitro tests confirmed that three of the cytomegalovirus-associated TCR beta chains recognize cytomegalovirus antigens. Immune exposure information for the cohort was limited to CMV serostatus. An earlier analysis of 587 of the donors showed that most TCR beta V segments appeared in productive rearrangements either about 90% or about 30% of the time, which broadly matched IMGT annotations. A later analysis reported that several top co-occurrence clusters appeared linked to parvovirus B19, influenza, CMV and Epstein-Barr virus. A later genetic analysis reported fewer N-insertions in productive TCRs among donors in an Asian-associated ancestry cluster than the roughly 620-donor mean. Most TCR sequences were observed very rarely across donors, whereas some public TCRs were present in many individuals. A further reported finding was that TCR beta sequences accurately predicted the HLA-A and HLA-B alleles for most subjects in the first cohort. HLA typing was unavailable for some donors at each locus, so association tests used only the typed subset. In a later analysis, HLA-associated TCR beta chains were found to be more clonally expanded and to have lower generation probabilities than equally common non-associated chains. Specific HLA alleles were associated with 15,000 to 20,000 TCR beta sequences at a false discovery rate of 0.05 in a later analysis. Correlated functional status among segregating V segments might reflect linkage disequilibrium, but an unknown experimental factor could not be ruled out.

The cohort comprised several hundred healthy bone marrow donors. All cohort members were sampled while nominally healthy, although unrecorded immune exposures were likely present. The donor tested CMV seronegative, placing the donor among the roughly 350 seronegative members of the cohort. Each donor provided a peripheral blood sample, and peripheral blood mononuclear cells were used for TCR beta sequencing. Genomic DNA was extracted from the blood cell samples with the Qiagen DNeasy Blood Extraction Kit. To prepare the library, the immunoSEQ multiplex PCR assay was applied. For the multiplex PCR, a mixture combining 60 forward primers for TCR Vbeta segments and 13 reverse primers for TCR Jbeta segments was used. The CDR3 region of rearranged TCR beta genes was amplified from genomic DNA with a multiplex PCR assay. The Illumina HiSeq System was used to sequence the amplified TCR beta libraries as 87-base-pair reads. In the authors' own workflow: Across the 670 or so repertoires, a later analysis counted some 80 million unique TCR beta chains, 8.5 million to 12 million of which were shared by at least two donors. To remove PCR and sequencing errors, raw reads were error-corrected and collapsed into unique sequences using a nearest-neighbor algorithm that merged closely related sequences. Alignment of CDR3 sequences to IMGT reference sequences was used to assign V, D and J gene segments. For a sequence to be retained, a match of at least six nucleotides was required to both a V gene segment and a J gene segment. A rearrangement counted as productive if the CDR3 had no stop codons and remained in frame with V and J, and every other rearrangement counted as non-productive. CDR3 was defined by IMGT convention, running from the second conserved V-encoded cysteine to the conserved J-encoded phenylalanine. The earlier analysis of a few hundred of the donors excluded any sequence lacking an unambiguous match to a single V gene segment. An earlier analysis of several hundred of the donors called V segments functional above 56.7% productive rearrangements and segregating when the between-donor standard deviation exceeded 5%. A statistical classification framework was built to diagnose cytomegalovirus status from the catalog of TCR beta chain sequences. V and J gene assignment, in a later analysis, came from comparing TCR nucleotide sequences with IMGT/GENE-DB human TR gene sequences. The TCRdist pipeline was used in a later analysis to assign CDR3 sequences and most-parsimonious VDJ recombination scenarios. In a later analysis, every TCR beta chain was defined by the combination of its CDR3 amino acid sequence and its V-gene family, and reads without a unique V-gene family were dropped. As a way to deal with suspected cross-contamination and a sequencing artifact, a later analysis dropped hundreds of nucleotide sequences that were highly shared and had low generation probability. In a later analysis, a clonal expansion index for each public chain was calculated from normalized within-repertoire ranks of inferred template counts. A later analysis computed generation probabilities with a VDJ recombination model fitted to out-of-frame rearrangements, and checked the results against IGoR. Hypergeometric tests were used in a later analysis to score TCR-TCR, TCR-HLA and TCR-CMV co-occurrence, with a repertoire-size bias correction applied to the TCR pairs. A later analysis estimated false discovery rates by permuting HLA or CMV assignments 20 times. In a later analysis, co-occurring TCRs were grouped using DBSCAN, with TCRdist sequence similarity added in when clustering inside HLA-allele-positive subsets. Repertoires with fewer than 30,000 or more than 120,000 public chains, plus five repertoires with anomalous nucleotide sharing, were excluded from co-occurrence clustering. The clones in this table, taken by TCRdb from immuneACCESS, are in-frame only. Not every clone is retained; where verified, under half of the shortfall comes from an unresolved V gene, and the cause of the rest is unknown. V and J calls plus clone size are reproduced from that table; the DNA served to infer D and trimming. The sample table lists 150,000 to 200,000 clones, roughly 77% of them with a count of one. The ten largest clones add up to 4.9% of the sample.

The receptor comes from a male donor in good health and CMV-seronegative. What was sequenced was PBMCs.

The nucleotides read TGTGCCAGCAGTGAATTGACTAGCGAGTCCTACAATGAGCAGTTCTTC. Its protein product is CASSELTSESYNEQFF. Rearrangement joined TRBV2 to TRBJ2-1, and TRBD2 matches 8 of the central bases. Inclusive of the bounding cysteine and phenylalanine, the CDR3 is 16 residues long. The kept DNA is CDR3 alone, 48 bases in frame from the first base. Trimming leaves V shorter by 2 bases and J shorter by 1 base, with the junction holding 4 bases beyond the gene matches. From the germline V gene, CDR1 is SNHLY and CDR2 is FYNNEI. Full variable domain (CDR3 extended with the reference TRBV2 and TRBJ2-1 proteins): EPEVTQTPSHQVTQMGQEVILRCVPISNHLYFYWYRQILGQKVEFLVSFYNNEISEKSEIFDDQFSVERPDGSNFTLKIRSTKLEDSAMYFCASSELTSESYNEQFFGPGTRLTVL.